This passage covers 6 T cell receptor beta chains from one sample sequenced in a study of cytomegalovirus exposure and HLA in healthy donors. TCRdb's table, derived via immunoSEQ multiplex PCR, lists solely in-frame clones and lacks some. Of 250,000 to 350,000 clones in the sample, roughly 85% were seen once. The specimen was PBMCs. These receptors originate from a woman younger than 35 in good health and CMV-seronegative.

CDR3 DNA sequence: TGTGCCAGCAGTTACTTGGGGGCCTCGCGACAGCCCCAGCATTTT. Its protein product is CASSYLGASRQPQHF. This sequence joins TRBV6-6 and TRBJ1-5, with D possibly matching TRBD1 (6 bases). The CDR3 covers 15 residues. V was clipped by 1 base and J by 7 bases, with 14 bases between them. Germline CDR1 MNHNY, CDR2 SVGAGI (reference sequence).

The V and J genes are TRBV10-3 and TRBJ2-1, with TRBD2 matching 8 bases. Germline V gene lookup returns CDR1 ENHRY and CDR2 SYGVKD. CDR3 length: 15 amino acids. Germline trimming cut 4 bases from V and 7 bases from J; bases unmatched to any gene: 9. The CDR3 sequence is CAISGRSGSVNEQFF. The CDR3 nucleotides read TGTGCCATCAGTGGCCGCAGCGGGAGTGTAAATGAGCAGTTCTTC.

The chain carries TRBV5-1 and TRBJ2-2, with D hard to call. Germline lookup yields CDR1 SGHRS and CDR2 YFSETQ. This CDR3 is 13 amino acids long. Trimming took 2 bases from V and 6 from J, leaving 8 bases between them. The chain's CDR3 is CASSFAVSGELFF. DNA of the CDR3: TGCGCCAGCAGCTTTGCAGTTTCCGGGGAGCTGTTTTTT. The full variable domain, rest sourced from reference TRBV5-1 and TRBJ2-2, is KAGVTQTPRYLIKTRGQQVTLSCSPISGHRSVSWYQQTPGQGLQFLFEYFSETQRNKGNFPGRFSGRQFSNSRSEMNVSTLELGDSALYLCASSFAVSGELFFGEGSRLTVL.

This clone came up once. This rearrangement joins TRBV9 to TRBJ2-7; D gene unclear. V was cut by 0 bases and J by 0 bases, with 13 bases left in between. Germline V lookup: CDR1 SGDLS, CDR2 YYNGEE. There are 16 residues in the CDR3. CDR3 nucleotide sequence: TGTGCCAGCAGCGTAGCTCCCCAGGTGAGCTCCTACGAGCAGTACTTC. It translates to CASSVAPQVSSYEQYF.

CDR3 loop: CASSPREGMNTEAFF. CDR3 coding DNA: TGCGCCAGCAGCCCTAGGGAGGGGATGAACACTGAAGCTTTCTTT. The chain uses TRBV5-1 and TRBJ1-1, with D possibly matching TRBD1 (5 bases). The germline CDR1 and CDR2 sequences are SGHRS and YFSETQ. V shed 4 bases and J shed 0 bases, with 13 bases lying between them. The CDR3 is 15 residues long.

V and J are TRBV13 and TRBJ2-7; possibly TRBD2 for D (5 bases). V gave up 2 bases and J gave up 5 bases, with 7 bases separating them. This CDR3 has 12 amino acids. In germline, CDR1 is PRHDT, CDR2 FYEKMQ (reference sequence). The CDR3 protein is CASSLLEDEQYF. The DNA of the CDR3 is TGTGCCAGCAGCTTATTGGAGGACGAGCAGTACTTC.